The 10 T cell receptor beta chains below were found in one sample sequenced in a study of blood T cell repertoires in COVID-19. Sequencing used immunoSEQ multiplex PCR; TCRdb keeps in-frame clones, though not all of them. The profile shows 120,000 to 150,000 clones, roughly nine tenths of them singletons. Input material: peripheral blood. Receptors originate from a man aged 18 to 29 with COVID-19, enrolled during active disease.

This sequence joins TRBV4-1 and TRBJ2-1; 8 bases agree with TRBD2. The CDR3 is 18 amino acids. V shed 0 bases and J 0 bases; nucleotides not matched to a gene: 7. The germline V gene encodes CDR1 MGHRA and CDR2 YSYEKL. The CDR3 loop reads CASSQDMCGGCSYNEQFF. The DNA of the CDR3 is TGCGCCAGCAGCCAAGACATGTGCGGGGGGTGCTCCTACAATGAGCAGTTCTTC.

This sequence joins TRBV28 and TRBJ1-5; 8 bases line up with TRBD1. V dropped 6 bases and J dropped 7; count of bases not matched to a gene: 5. The CDR3 length is 13 residues. Germline-derived CDR1 and CDR2 are MDHEN and SYDVKM. The CDR3 loop reads CASRLTGGQPQHF. The CDR3, as DNA: TGTGCCAGCAGATTAACAGGGGGGCAGCCCCAGCATTTT.

V gene TRBV6-1 combines with J gene TRBJ2-3, with TRBD2 matching over 8 bases. The germline V gene has CDR1 MNHNS and CDR2 SASEGT. V shed 10 bases and J 8 bases; nucleotides not matched to a gene: 8. The CDR3 sequence is 12 residues long. For the CDR3, the DNA is TGTGCCACTATAGGACTAGCTGGTACGCAGTATTTT. Encoded protein: CATIGLAGTQYF.

This clone was found once. V usage is TRBV4-1 and J usage is TRBJ2-7, with TRBD2 matching 9 bases. The germline CDR1 and CDR2 sequences are MGHRA and YSYEKL. CDR3 size: 15 residues. J was trimmed by 3 bases and V by 1 base; bases with no gene match: 4. The CDR3 reads CASSQGLADVYEQYF. The CDR3 DNA reads as TGCGCCAGCAGCCAAGGACTAGCGGACGTCTACGAGCAGTACTTC.

A few counts support this clone. This chain joins TRBV19 and TRBJ1-3; the D is unclear. The CDR3 is 14 residues long. Germline V gives CDR1 LNHDA, CDR2 SQIVND (reference sequence). The V end was cut by 8 bases, the J end by 2 bases, with 13 bases between. CDR3 sequence (DNA): TGTGCCAGTTCCCCCCGGCAGGCTGGAAACACCATATATTTT. Its translation is CASSPRQAGNTIYF.

This CDR3 reads CASSLGGGRTEAFF. CDR3 nucleotide sequence: TGTGCCAGCAGTTTAGGAGGCGGTCGTACTGAAGCTTTCTTT. The rearrangement uses TRBV27 and TRBJ1-1; unclear D gene. The CDR3 covers 14 residues. The V end was cut by 2 bases, the J end by 5 bases, with 12 bases between. The germline CDR1 and CDR2 sequences are MNHEY and SMNVEV (reference sequence).

This chain uses TRBV5-8 with TRBJ1-6; D not certain. Trimming pared 1 base from V and 2 bases from J, leaving 10 bases between. The CDR3 is 16 residues long. CDR1 SGHTS and CDR2 YDEGEE come from the germline V gene. For the CDR3, the DNA is TGTGCCAGCAGCTTGCACACTCGGGCCTATAATTCACCCCTCCACTTT. The encoded protein is CASSLHTRAYNSPLHF.

The V call is TRBV5-1, the J call TRBJ2-7, with 8 bases matching TRBD2. CDR1 is SGHRS and CDR2 is YFSETQ in the germline V gene. J lost 9 bases, V lost 4 bases, and 12 bases had no gene match. The CDR3 has 14 amino acids. The CDR3 loop reads CASSLGLASSWQYF. In DNA form, the CDR3 reads TGCGCCAGCAGCCTCGGACTAGCCTCGTCGTGGCAGTACTTC.

The chain recombines TRBV25-1 with TRBJ1-4; 9 bases line up with TRBD1. This CDR3 has 14 amino acids. Germline trimming cut 0 bases from V and 8 bases from J; bases unmatched to any gene: 1. Germline V gives CDR1 MGHDK, CDR2 SYGVNS. The CDR3 sequence: CASSEYGTGEKLFF. The CDR3 nucleotides are TGTGCCAGCAGTGAATATGGGACAGGGGAAAAACTGTTTTTT.

This chain joins TRBV6-1 and TRBJ2-7; 8 bases fit TRBD2. There are 16 residues in the CDR3. In germline, CDR1 is MNHNS, CDR2 SASEGT. Unmatched junction bases numbered 7, after V lost 3 bases and J lost 0 bases. CDR3 protein: CASSDPRGGSSYEQYF. CDR3 nucleotides: TGTGCCAGCAGTGACCCTCGGGGGGGGAGCTCCTACGAGCAGTACTTC.